The present TCR beta chain was sequenced within a study of cytomegalovirus exposure and HLA in healthy donors. CDR1 and CDR2 from the germline V gene are SGHVS and FNYEAQ. The CDR3 extends over 15 amino acids. V lost 0 bases and J 5 bases, leaving 11 bases between the germline ends. Clones were read by immunoSEQ multiplex PCR, and TCRdb kept only the in-frame ones, dropping some. This table holds about 110,000 clones, 88% found once. In the case of this clone: Its antigen is as yet unknown.

Study-wide points: Most TCR sequences were uncommon, yet certain public TCRs appeared in many donors. Using the classifier, cytomegalovirus status was reportedly diagnosed with high specificity and sensitivity. The study recorded some 160 TCR beta chains that were cytomegalovirus-associated. Confirmation was obtained in vitro that a few CMV-associated chains are specific for CMV antigens.

V gene TRBV7-6 combines with J gene TRBJ2-1; D is undetermined. The sample was PBMCs. The sequence was obtained from a woman aged 18-29 years in good health and CMV-seronegative. In nucleotides, the CDR3 is TGTGCCAGCAGCTTAGCTCTAGAACCCCACAATGAGCAGTTCTTC. Its protein is CASSLALEPHNEQFF. The full variable domain, its missing parts supplied by reference TRBV7-6 and TRBJ2-1, is GAGVSQSPRYKVTKRGQDVALRCDPISGHVSLYWYRQALGQGPEFLTYFNYEAQQDKSGLPNDRFSAERPEGSISTLTIQRTEQRDSAMYRCASSLALEPHNEQFFGPGTRLTVL.